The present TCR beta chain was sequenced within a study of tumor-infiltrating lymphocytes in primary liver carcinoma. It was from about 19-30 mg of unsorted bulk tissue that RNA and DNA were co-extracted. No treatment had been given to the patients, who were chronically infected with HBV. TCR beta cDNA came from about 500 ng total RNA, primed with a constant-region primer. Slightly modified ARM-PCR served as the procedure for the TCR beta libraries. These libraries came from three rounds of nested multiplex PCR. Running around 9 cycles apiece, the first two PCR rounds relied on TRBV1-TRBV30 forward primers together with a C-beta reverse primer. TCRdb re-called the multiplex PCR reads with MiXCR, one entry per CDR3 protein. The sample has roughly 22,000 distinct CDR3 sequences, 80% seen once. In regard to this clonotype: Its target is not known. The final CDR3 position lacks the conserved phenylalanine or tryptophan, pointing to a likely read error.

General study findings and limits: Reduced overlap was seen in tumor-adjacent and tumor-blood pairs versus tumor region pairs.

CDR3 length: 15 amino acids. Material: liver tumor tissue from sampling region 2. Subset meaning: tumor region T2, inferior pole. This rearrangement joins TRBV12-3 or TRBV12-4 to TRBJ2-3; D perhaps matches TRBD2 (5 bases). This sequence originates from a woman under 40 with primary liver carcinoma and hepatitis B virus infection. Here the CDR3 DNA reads TGTGCCAGCAGTTTTCCCCTTCCTAGCACATATACGCAGTATTCT. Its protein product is CASSFPLPSTYTQYS.